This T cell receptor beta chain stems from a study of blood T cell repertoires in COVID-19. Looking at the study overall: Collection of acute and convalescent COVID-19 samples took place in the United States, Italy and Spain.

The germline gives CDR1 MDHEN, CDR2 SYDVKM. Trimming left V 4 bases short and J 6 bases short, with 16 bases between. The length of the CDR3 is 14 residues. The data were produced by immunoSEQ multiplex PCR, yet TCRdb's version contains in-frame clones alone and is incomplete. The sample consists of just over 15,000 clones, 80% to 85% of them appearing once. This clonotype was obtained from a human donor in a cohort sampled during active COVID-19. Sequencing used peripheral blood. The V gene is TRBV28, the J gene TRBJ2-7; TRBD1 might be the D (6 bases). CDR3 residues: CASSSYTTGSEQYF. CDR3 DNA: TGTGCCAGCAGTTCCTATACAACAGGGAGCGAGCAGTACTTC.